This T cell receptor beta chain was identified in a study of cytotoxic CD8 clonotypes in ibrutinib-treated CLL. At the level of the study: The patients comprised more than ten relapsed/refractory and more than 14 treatment-naive cases, under 18 IGHV unmutated. Study-level results: Clonality grew at ibrutinib response; at progression, it decreased back toward baseline. At the start, clonality exceeded age-matched healthy donors and followed circulating CD8+ T-cell counts.

Trimming took off 2 bases at V and 8 bases at J, with 22 bases between the two ends. The V gene's germline CDR1 is LNHDA and CDR2 SQIVND (reference sequence). The CDR3 loop spans 17 amino acids. Produced via immunoSEQ multiplex PCR; TCRdb's table is partial and in-frame only. The sample holds over 15,000 clones, 65% to 85% seen once. Worth noting for this clone: What it recognizes is unknown.

The V and J genes are TRBV19 and TRBJ2-1, with D tentatively TRBD1 (6 bases). The clonotype was recovered from a human donor with chronic lymphocytic leukemia. Sequenced material: PBMCs, taken before ibrutinib treatment. The CDR3 bases are TGTGCCAGTAGTATATCCAGAATACAGTTGGGGGCCGATGAGCAGTTCTTC. Translated: CASSISRIQLGADEQFF.